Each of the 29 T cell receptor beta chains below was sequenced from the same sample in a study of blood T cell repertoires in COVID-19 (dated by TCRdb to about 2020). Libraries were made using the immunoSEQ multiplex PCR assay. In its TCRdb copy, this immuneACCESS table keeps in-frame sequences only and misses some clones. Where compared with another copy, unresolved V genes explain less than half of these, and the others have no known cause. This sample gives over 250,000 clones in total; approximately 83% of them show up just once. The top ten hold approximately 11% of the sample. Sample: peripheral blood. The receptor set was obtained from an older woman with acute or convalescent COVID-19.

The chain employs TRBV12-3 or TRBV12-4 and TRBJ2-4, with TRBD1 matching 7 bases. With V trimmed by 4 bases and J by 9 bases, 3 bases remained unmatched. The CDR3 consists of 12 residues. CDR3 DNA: TGTGCCAGCAGTTCGACAGGGAGCATTCAGTACTTC. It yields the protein CASSSTGSIQYF.

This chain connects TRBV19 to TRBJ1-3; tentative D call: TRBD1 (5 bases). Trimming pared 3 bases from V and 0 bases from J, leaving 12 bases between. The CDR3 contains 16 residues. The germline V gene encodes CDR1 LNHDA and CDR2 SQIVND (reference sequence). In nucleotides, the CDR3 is TGTGCCAGTAGTATCTCTGACAGACTCTCTGGAAACACCATATATTTT. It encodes CASSISDRLSGNTIYF.

The CDR3, as DNA: TGTGCCAGCAGCCTTGGACAGAACACTGAAGCTTTCTTT. It yields the protein CASSLGQNTEAFF. The gene calls are TRBV3-1 (or the pseudogene TRBV3-2) and TRBJ1-1; possibly TRBD1 for D (5 bases). Germline assignment: CDR1 LGHDT and CDR2 YNNKEL (reference sequence). V was cut by 4 bases and J by 1 base, with 7 bases left in between. This CDR3 comprises 13 residues.

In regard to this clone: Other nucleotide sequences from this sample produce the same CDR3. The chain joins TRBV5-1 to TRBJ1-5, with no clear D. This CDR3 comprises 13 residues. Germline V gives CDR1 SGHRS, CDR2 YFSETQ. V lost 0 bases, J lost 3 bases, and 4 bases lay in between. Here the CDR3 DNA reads TGCGCCAGCAGCTTGGACAACAATCAGCCCCAGCATTTT. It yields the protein CASSLDNNQPQHF.

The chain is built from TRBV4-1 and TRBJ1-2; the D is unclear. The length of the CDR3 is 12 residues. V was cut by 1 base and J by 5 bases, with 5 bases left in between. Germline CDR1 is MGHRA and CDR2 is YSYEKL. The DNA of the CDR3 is TGCGCCAGCAGCCAAGTCCCGTATGGCTACACCTTC. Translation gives CASSQVPYGYTF.

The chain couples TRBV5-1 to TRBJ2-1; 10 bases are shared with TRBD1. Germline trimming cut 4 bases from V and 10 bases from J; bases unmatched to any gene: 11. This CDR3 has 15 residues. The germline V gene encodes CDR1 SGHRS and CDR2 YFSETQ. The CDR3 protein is CASSGRQGAPTEQFF. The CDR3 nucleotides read TGCGCCAGCAGCGGACGACAGGGGGCCCCAACCGAGCAGTTCTTC.

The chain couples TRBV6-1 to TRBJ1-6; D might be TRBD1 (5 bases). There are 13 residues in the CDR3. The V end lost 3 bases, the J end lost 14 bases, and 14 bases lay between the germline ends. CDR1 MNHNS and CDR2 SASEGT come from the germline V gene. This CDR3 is CASSDRAVQTLHF. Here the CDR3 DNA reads TGTGCCAGCAGTGACAGGGCCGTCCAAACCCTCCACTTT.

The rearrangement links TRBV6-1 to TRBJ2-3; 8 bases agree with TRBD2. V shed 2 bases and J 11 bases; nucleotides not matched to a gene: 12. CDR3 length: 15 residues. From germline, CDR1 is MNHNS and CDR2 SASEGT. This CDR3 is CASSETITRAGGQYF. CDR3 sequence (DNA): TGTGCCAGCAGTGAAACGATTACTCGGGCGGGGGGGCAGTATTTT.

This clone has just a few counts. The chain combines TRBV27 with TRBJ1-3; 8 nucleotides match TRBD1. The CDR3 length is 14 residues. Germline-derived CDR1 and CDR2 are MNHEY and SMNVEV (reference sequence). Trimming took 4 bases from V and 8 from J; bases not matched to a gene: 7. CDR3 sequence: CASSSFGQGHTIYF. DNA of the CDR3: TGTGCCAGCAGTTCCTTCGGACAGGGACACACCATATATTTT.

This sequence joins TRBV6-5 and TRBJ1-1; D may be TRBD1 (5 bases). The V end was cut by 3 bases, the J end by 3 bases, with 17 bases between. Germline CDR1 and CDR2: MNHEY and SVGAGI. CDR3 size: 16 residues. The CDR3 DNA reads TGTGCCAGCAGTTATTTTGGGTGGGGGGAGGACACTGAAGCTTTCTTT. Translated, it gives CASSYFGWGEDTEAFF.

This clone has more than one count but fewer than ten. This chain's CDR3 is CASSLGTSADTQYF. The CDR3 DNA sequence: TGCGCCAGCAGCTTAGGGACTAGCGCAGATACGCAGTATTTT. The chain employs TRBV5-1 and TRBJ2-3; TRBD2 agrees at 10 bases. Germline V gene data show CDR1 as SGHRS and CDR2 as YFSETQ. This CDR3 has 14 residues. J lost 4 bases, V lost 2 bases, and 1 base had no gene match.

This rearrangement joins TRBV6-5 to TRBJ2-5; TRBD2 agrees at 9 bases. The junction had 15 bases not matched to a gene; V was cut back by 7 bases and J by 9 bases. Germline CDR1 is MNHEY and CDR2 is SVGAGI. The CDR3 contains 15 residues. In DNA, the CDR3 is TGTGCCAGCAACTACGACGGCAGGGCGGGGGGGGCCCAGTACTTC. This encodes CASNYDGRAGGAQYF.

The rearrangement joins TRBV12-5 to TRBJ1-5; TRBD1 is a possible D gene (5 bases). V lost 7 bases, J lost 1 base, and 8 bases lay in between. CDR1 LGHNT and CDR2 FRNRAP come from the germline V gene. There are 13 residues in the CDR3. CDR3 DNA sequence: TGTGCTAGTGTCCGGGGGAGCAATCAGCCCCAGCATTTT. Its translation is CASVRGSNQPQHF.

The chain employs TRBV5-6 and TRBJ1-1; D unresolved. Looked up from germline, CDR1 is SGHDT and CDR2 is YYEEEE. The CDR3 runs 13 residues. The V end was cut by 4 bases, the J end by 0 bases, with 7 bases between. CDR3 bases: TGTGCCAGCAGCCTCCCTATGAACACTGAAGCTTTCTTT. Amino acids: CASSLPMNTEAFF.

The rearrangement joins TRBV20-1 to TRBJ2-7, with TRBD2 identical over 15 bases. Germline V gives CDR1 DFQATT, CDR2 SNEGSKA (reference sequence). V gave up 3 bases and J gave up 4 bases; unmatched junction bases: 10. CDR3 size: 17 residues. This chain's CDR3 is CSASGDQGLAGGYEQYF. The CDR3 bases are TGCAGTGCTAGTGGCGACCAGGGACTAGCGGGGGGTTACGAGCAGTACTTC.

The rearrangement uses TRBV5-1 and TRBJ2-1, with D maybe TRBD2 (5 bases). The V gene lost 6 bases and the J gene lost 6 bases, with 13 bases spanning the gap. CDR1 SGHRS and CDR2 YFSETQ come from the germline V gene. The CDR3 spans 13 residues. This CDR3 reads CASTRDMSNEQFF. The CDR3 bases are TGCGCCAGCACCCGGGATATGTCCAATGAGCAGTTCTTC.

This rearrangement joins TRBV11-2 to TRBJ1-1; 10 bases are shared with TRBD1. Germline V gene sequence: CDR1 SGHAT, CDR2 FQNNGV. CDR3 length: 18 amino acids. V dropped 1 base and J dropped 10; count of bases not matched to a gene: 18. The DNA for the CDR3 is TGTGCCAGCAGCTTAGGCCTCGACAGGGGGCGTATCCCTACCCGAGCTTTCTTT. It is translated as CASSLGLDRGRIPTRAFF.

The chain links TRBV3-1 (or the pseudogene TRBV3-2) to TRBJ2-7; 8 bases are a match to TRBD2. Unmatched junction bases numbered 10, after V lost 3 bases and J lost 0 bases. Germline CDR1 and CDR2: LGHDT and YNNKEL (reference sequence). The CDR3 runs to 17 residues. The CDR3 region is CASSHSGALRSSYEQYF. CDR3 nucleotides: TGTGCCAGCAGCCATAGCGGGGCCCTAAGGAGCTCCTACGAGCAGTACTTC.

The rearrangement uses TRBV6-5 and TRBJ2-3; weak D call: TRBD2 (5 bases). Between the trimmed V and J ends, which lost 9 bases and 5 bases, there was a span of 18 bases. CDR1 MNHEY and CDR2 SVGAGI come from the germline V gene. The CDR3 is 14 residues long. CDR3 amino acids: CASRIREEGDTQYF. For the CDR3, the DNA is TGTGCCAGTCGGATTCGAGAAGAGGGAGATACGCAGTATTTT.

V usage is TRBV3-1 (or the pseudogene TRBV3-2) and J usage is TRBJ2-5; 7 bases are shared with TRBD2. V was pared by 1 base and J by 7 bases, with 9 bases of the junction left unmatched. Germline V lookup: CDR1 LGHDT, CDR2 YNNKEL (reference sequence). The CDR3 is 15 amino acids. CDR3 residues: CASSQVGVREGTQYF. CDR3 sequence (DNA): TGTGCCAGCAGCCAAGTAGGGGTCAGGGAGGGGACCCAGTACTTC.

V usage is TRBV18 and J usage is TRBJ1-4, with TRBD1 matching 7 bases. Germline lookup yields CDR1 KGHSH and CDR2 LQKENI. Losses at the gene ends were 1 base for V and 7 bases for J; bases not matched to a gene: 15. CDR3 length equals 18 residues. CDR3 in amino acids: CASSPRQAQGNFVEKLFF. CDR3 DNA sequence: TGTGCCAGCTCACCACGGCAGGCACAGGGGAATTTTGTTGAAAAACTGTTTTTT.

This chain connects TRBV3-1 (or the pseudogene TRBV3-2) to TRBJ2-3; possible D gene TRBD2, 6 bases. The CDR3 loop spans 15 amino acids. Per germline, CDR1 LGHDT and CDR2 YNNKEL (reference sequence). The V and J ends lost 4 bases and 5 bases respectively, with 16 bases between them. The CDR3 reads CASSPTSSFLDTQYF. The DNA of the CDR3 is TGTGCCAGCAGCCCGACTAGTTCCTTCCTAGATACGCAGTATTTT.

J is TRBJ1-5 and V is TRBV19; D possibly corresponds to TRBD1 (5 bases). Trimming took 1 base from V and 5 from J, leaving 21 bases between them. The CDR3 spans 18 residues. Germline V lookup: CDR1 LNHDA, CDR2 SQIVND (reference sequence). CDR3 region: CASSIGLRRAGRDQPQHF. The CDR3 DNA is TGTGCCAGTAGTATAGGCTTAAGGAGGGCAGGGCGAGATCAGCCCCAGCATTTT.

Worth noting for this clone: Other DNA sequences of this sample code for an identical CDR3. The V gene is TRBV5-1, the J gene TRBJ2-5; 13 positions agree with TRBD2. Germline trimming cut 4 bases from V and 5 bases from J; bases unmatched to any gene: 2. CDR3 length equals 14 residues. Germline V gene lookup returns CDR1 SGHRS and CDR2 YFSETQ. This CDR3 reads CASSRTSGGETQYF. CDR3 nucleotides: TGCGCCAGCAGCCGGACTAGCGGGGGTGAGACCCAGTACTTC.

The CDR3 DNA reads as TGCGCCAGCCGCGAGGGTGGGGAGTCCTACAATGAGCAGTTCTTC. Protein: CASREGGESYNEQFF. The rearrangement uses TRBV5-1 and TRBJ2-1, with D perhaps matching TRBD2 (5 bases). CDR1 is SGHRS and CDR2 is YFSETQ in the germline V gene. The V end lost 7 bases, the J end lost 1 base, and 15 bases lay between the germline ends. The CDR3 is 15 amino acids.

CDR3 sequence reads: CASTPTGAMNTEAFF. The CDR3 DNA follows: TGTGCCAGCACTCCGACAGGGGCAATGAACACTGAAGCTTTCTTT. The rearrangement uses TRBV2 and TRBJ1-1; 8 positions match TRBD1. The germline V gene encodes CDR1 SNHLY and CDR2 FYNNEI. This CDR3 spans 15 amino acids. After removal of 7 bases from V and 0 bases from J, the junction contained 7 bases not matched to a gene.

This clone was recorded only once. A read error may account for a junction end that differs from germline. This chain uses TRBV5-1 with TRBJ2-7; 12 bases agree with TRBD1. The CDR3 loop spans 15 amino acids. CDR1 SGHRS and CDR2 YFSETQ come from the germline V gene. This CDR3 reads CASRPGTGGDYGQYF. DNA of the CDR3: TGCGCCAGCAGGCCCGGGACAGGGGGCGATTACGGGCAGTACTTC.

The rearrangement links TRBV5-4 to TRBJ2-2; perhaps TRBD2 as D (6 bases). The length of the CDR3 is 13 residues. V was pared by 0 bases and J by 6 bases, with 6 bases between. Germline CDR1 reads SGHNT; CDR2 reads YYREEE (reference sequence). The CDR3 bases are TGTGCCAGCAGCTTGGGGGGGGCCGGGGAGCTGTTTTTT. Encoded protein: CASSLGGAGELFF.

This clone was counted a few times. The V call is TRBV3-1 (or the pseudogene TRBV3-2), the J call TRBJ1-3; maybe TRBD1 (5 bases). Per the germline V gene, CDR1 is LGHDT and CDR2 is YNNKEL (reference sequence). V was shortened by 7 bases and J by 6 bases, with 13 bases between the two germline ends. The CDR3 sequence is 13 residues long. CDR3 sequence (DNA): TGTGCCAGCACCCGAGTAGGGGAAAACACCATATATTTT. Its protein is CASTRVGENTIYF.